The 29 T cell receptor beta chains given below trace back to one sample, sequenced in a study of CD8 T cells in ankylosing spondylitis. Overall study results and limits: A TCR beta motif of 7 to 9 highly homologous variants seemed to mark ankylosing spondylitis blood.

For these receptors, no antigen is known. TCRdb independently ran MiXCR on the 5' RACE reads; one entry per CDR3 protein. The table has hundreds of thousands of distinct CDR3 sequences, roughly 13% seen once. The material sequenced was blood, either unsorted or a sorted T cell fraction (not recorded which). These receptors were taken from a male donor with ankylosing spondylitis.

This clonotype was counted between two and nine times. The V gene is TRBV5-1, the J gene TRBJ2-1; 11 bases map to TRBD2. Germline-derived CDR1 and CDR2 are SGHRS and YFSETQ. There are 16 residues in the CDR3. Trimming at V came to 5 bases and at J to 5 bases, leaving 9 bases not matched to a gene. In DNA, the CDR3 is TGCGCCAGCAGTCAAATAGCGGGAGGGCCTAACAATGAGCAGTTCTTC. Its protein is CASSQIAGGPNNEQFF.

This clonotype was seen only a few times. The gene calls are TRBV3-1 and TRBJ2-3, with 9 bases lining up with TRBD2. The germline CDR1 and CDR2 sequences are LGHDT and YNNKEL (reference sequence). The trim removed 4 bases at V and 4 bases at J, leaving 9 bases unmatched. This CDR3 has 16 residues. The CDR3 loop reads CASSLGDSGSSDTQYF. The CDR3 nucleotides read TGTGCCAGCAGCCTCGGGGATAGCGGGAGTTCAGATACGCAGTATTTT.

This clonotype was observed many times. The rearrangement joins TRBV4-2 to TRBJ1-5; D gene ambiguous. Trimming cost V 0 bases and J 0 bases, with 9 bases left between them. The CDR3 contains 16 residues. CDR1 and CDR2 from the germline V gene are LGHNA and YNFKEQ. CDR3 nucleotides: TGTGCCAGCAGCCAAGAGGCGGTGAATAGCAATCAGCCCCAGCATTTT. As protein: CASSQEAVNSNQPQHF.

This clonotype has a single count. The genes are TRBV27 and TRBJ1-5; D unresolved. Germline assignment: CDR1 MNHEY and CDR2 SMNVEV (reference sequence). The CDR3 sequence is 13 residues long. V was clipped by 5 bases and J by 3 bases, with 8 bases between them. The CDR3 loop is CASSHGNNQPQHF. In nucleotides, the CDR3 is TGTGCCAGCAGTCACGGCAACAATCAGCCCCAGCATTTT.

This chain links TRBV6-1 with TRBJ2-1; a weak D match, TRBD2 (6 bases). Germline V gene sequence: CDR1 MNHNS, CDR2 SASEGT. CDR3 length: 14 residues. V was clipped by 0 bases and J by 9 bases, with 12 bases between them. Here the CDR3 reads CASSEAGGVSEQFF. CDR3 sequence (DNA): TGTGCCAGCAGTGAAGCCGGAGGGGTATCTGAGCAGTTCTTC.

The chain employs TRBV5-1 and TRBJ2-2; maybe TRBD2 (6 bases). The CDR3 totals 13 residues. Between the trimmed V and J ends, which lost 7 bases and 1 base, there was a span of 8 bases. The V gene's germline CDR1 is SGHRS and CDR2 YFSETQ. Here the CDR3 DNA reads TGCGCCAGCTGGGGGGAGAACACCGGGGAGCTGTTTTTT. It specifies CASWGENTGELFF.

The chain has TRBV25-1 and TRBJ2-7, with TRBD1 as a possible D gene (5 bases). Trimming took off 5 bases at V and 2 bases at J, with 16 bases between the two ends. The CDR3 totals 15 residues. Germline CDR1 reads MGHDK; CDR2 reads SYGVNS. CDR3 residues: CASSRTDSRAYEQYF. Written as DNA, the CDR3 is TGTGCCAGCAGTCGTACTGACAGCAGAGCCTACGAGCAGTACTTC.

The chain couples TRBV10-3 to TRBJ2-7; D perhaps matches TRBD2 (5 bases). The CDR3 runs 15 residues. Trimming shortened V by 3 bases and J by 5 bases, and 17 bases separated the two germline ends. Germline loops: CDR1 ENHRY, CDR2 SYGVKD. Here the CDR3 DNA reads TGTGCCATCAGTGACCAGACGGAGCGGAAGGACGAGCAGTACTTC. It codes for CAISDQTERKDEQYF.

This clonotype was detected a few times. V is TRBV10-3 and J is TRBJ1-2; 7 nucleotides agree with TRBD1. Germline V gene sequence: CDR1 ENHRY, CDR2 SYGVKD. V trimming: 2 bases; J trimming: 4 bases; junction bases outside the gene matches: 4. The CDR3 consists of 14 residues. The CDR3 DNA follows: TGTGCCATCAGTGAGGACGGGACAGCCTATGGCTACACCTTC. Protein sequence: CAISEDGTAYGYTF.

This chain uses TRBV20-1 with TRBJ1-5; perhaps TRBD1 as D (5 bases). Germline CDR1 DFQATT, CDR2 SNEGSKA (reference sequence). The ends were cut back, 2 bases at V and 5 bases at J, with 16 bases in the middle. The CDR3 is 15 residues long. CDR3 bases: TGCAGTGCTAGACCGGGGGGAAGCTGGGATCAGCCCCAGCATTTT. Translation: CSARPGGSWDQPQHF.

The rearrangement links TRBV5-5 to TRBJ1-5; the match to TRBD1 covers 7 bases. V lost 2 bases, J lost 0 bases, and 2 bases stayed unmatched. The CDR3 spans 15 residues. Germline V gives CDR1 SGHKS, CDR2 YYEKEE (reference sequence). CDR3 amino acids: CASSFTGDSNQPQHF. The CDR3 nucleotides read TGTGCCAGCAGCTTCACAGGGGATAGCAATCAGCCCCAGCATTTT.

The genes are TRBV5-6 and TRBJ2-1, with D tentatively TRBD1 (6 bases). The ends were cut back, 6 bases at V and 7 bases at J, with 20 bases in the middle. The V gene's germline CDR1 is SGHDT and CDR2 YYEEEE. This CDR3 is 15 amino acids long. The CDR3 coding sequence is TGTGCCAGCACTTTGCCGCGGCAGGGGATTAATGAGCAGTTCTTC. Translating it yields CASTLPRQGINEQFF.

This clonotype was seen at least ten times. This chain links TRBV29-1 with TRBJ2-1; D may be TRBD2 (6 bases). Germline V lookup: CDR1 SQVTM, CDR2 ANQGSEA. With 5 bases removed from V and 9 bases from J, the gap between germline ends came to 17 bases. The CDR3 contains 13 residues. The chain's CDR3 is CSVLPAGGGEQFF. In DNA form, the CDR3 reads TGCAGCGTTCTCCCAGCGGGTGGCGGTGAGCAGTTCTTC.

V usage is TRBV7-9 and J usage is TRBJ2-5; D might be TRBD2 (6 bases). Germline lookup yields CDR1 SEHNR and CDR2 FQNEAQ (reference sequence). Trimming stripped 5 bases from V and 4 bases from J, with 20 bases between. This CDR3 spans 16 amino acids. CDR3 protein: CASSLGLPHYGETQYF. In nucleotides, the CDR3 is TGTGCCAGCAGCCTGGGACTGCCACATTACGGAGAGACCCAGTACTTC.

The chain combines TRBV5-1 with TRBJ2-4; 8 nucleotides line up with TRBD2. V trimming: 1 base; J trimming: 12 bases; junction bases outside the gene matches: 9. CDR1 and CDR2 (germline): SGHRS, YFSETQ. There are 14 residues in the CDR3. The CDR3 is CASSLTPPAGDQYF. The CDR3 DNA reads as TGCGCCAGCAGCTTGACGCCCCCAGCGGGAGATCAGTACTTC.

The V gene is TRBV18, the J gene TRBJ2-1; 8 nucleotides match TRBD2. CDR1 is KGHSH and CDR2 is LQKENI in the germline V gene. Unmatched junction bases numbered 14, after V lost 1 base and J lost 12 bases. The CDR3 length is 16 residues. The CDR3 DNA sequence: TGTGCCAGCTCACCACGGCCCAGCGGGAGCCCCTGGGGGCAGTTCTTC. As protein: CASSPRPSGSPWGQFF.

This clonotype was seen at least ten times. This rearrangement joins TRBV20-1 to TRBJ2-7, with 15 bases that match TRBD2. Germline V gene lookup returns CDR1 DFQATT and CDR2 SNEGSKA (reference sequence). The V gene end was trimmed by 2 bases and the J gene end by 2 bases; junction bases not matched to a gene: 10. The CDR3 is 18 residues long. The CDR3 bases are TGCAGTGCTAGAAAAGTCGGGACTAGCGGGAGGTTAGCCTACGAGCAGTACTTC. Translation gives CSARKVGTSGRLAYEQYF.

The chain uses TRBV20-1 and TRBJ1-3, with D hard to call. The CDR3 is 11 residues long. V lost 1 base to trimming and J lost 4 bases, with 2 bases between them. The germline CDR1 and CDR2 sequences are DFQATT and SNEGSKA (reference sequence). CDR3 region: CSARVGNTIYF. As DNA, the CDR3 is TGCAGTGCTAGAGTGGGAAACACCATATATTTT.

This clonotype occurred a few times. The chain uses TRBV7-9 and TRBJ1-3; weak D call: TRBD1 (6 bases). The V end lost 10 bases, the J end lost 2 bases, and 15 bases lay between the germline ends. The CDR3 runs 14 residues. CDR1 is SEHNR and CDR2 is FQNEAQ in the germline V gene (reference sequence). The CDR3 nucleotides are TGTGCCAACCGCGCGTCAGGGGCTGGAAACACCATATATTTT. It yields the protein CANRASGAGNTIYF.

This clonotype was seen a few times. This chain uses TRBV4-2 with TRBJ2-7, with D perhaps TRBD2 (6 bases). This CDR3 has 16 amino acids. CDR1 and CDR2 (germline): LGHNA, YNFKEQ. The V gene lost 4 bases and the J gene lost 2 bases, with 18 bases spanning the gap. The CDR3 coding sequence is TGTGCCAGCAGCCGGGAAGGGGTAGCGGAGGCCTACGAGCAGTACTTC. Its translation: CASSREGVAEAYEQYF.

CDR3 sequence reads: CAISGGQNEYGYTF. The CDR3 region has the DNA TGTGCCATCAGTGGTGGACAGAATGAGTATGGCTACACCTTC. The V call is TRBV10-3, the J call TRBJ1-2, with a weak D call TRBD1 (6 bases). V lost 4 bases and J 5 bases, leaving 14 bases between the germline ends. The CDR3 is made up of 14 amino acids. CDR1 and CDR2 (germline): ENHRY, SYGVKD.

The V and J genes are TRBV20-1 and TRBJ2-3, with D perhaps TRBD2 (6 bases). The V and J ends lost 0 bases and 2 bases respectively, with 15 bases between them. The V gene's germline CDR1 is DFQATT and CDR2 SNEGSKA (reference sequence). The CDR3 totals 16 residues. The CDR3 here is CSARDLVSGPTDTQYF. In DNA form, the CDR3 reads TGCAGTGCTAGAGATCTGGTTAGCGGCCCCACAGATACGCAGTATTTT.

The rearrangement uses TRBV12-3 or TRBV12-4 and TRBJ1-4; TRBD1 might be the D (5 bases). V lost 2 bases and J lost 8, with 12 bases in between. CDR3 length: 14 amino acids. CDR3 sequence: CASSLSGSGEKLFF. The CDR3 nucleotides read TGTGCCAGCAGTTTATCAGGGAGCGGAGAAAAACTGTTTTTT.

The V gene is TRBV7-6, the J gene TRBJ2-1; TRBD2 matches at 10 bases. The germline CDR1 and CDR2 sequences are SGHVS and FNYEAQ. The CDR3 loop spans 14 amino acids. The junction had 6 bases not matched to a gene; V was cut back by 6 bases and J by 7 bases. This CDR3 reads CASRPSGSRNEQFF. DNA of the CDR3: TGTGCCAGCAGACCTAGCGGGAGTAGGAATGAGCAGTTCTTC.

This clonotype was observed at least ten times. The genes are TRBV7-2 and TRBJ1-5; 7 nucleotides line up with TRBD1. V shed 5 bases and J 2 bases; nucleotides not matched to a gene: 9. The germline V gene encodes CDR1 SGHTA and CDR2 FQGNSA. The CDR3 covers 16 residues. The CDR3: CASSAPGGGGNQPQHF. The CDR3 region has the DNA TGTGCCAGCAGCGCCCCAGGGGGGGGAGGCAATCAGCCCCAGCATTTT.

The CDR3 bases are TGTGCCAGTACGACTGGGGGGCCGGATGGCTACACCTTC. This gives the protein CASTTGGPDGYTF. The chain is built from TRBV25-1 and TRBJ1-2, with TRBD1 as a possible D gene (6 bases). Germline V gives CDR1 MGHDK, CDR2 SYGVNS. Between the trimmed V and J ends, which lost 9 bases and 6 bases, there was a span of 17 bases. The CDR3 covers 13 residues.

This clonotype has more than one count but fewer than ten. The J gene is TRBJ1-2, the V gene TRBV24-1; D remains ambiguous. Per the germline V gene, CDR1 is KGHDR and CDR2 is SFDVKD. V was trimmed by 4 bases and J by 4 bases, leaving 6 bases between them. The CDR3 is 12 amino acids. CDR3 coding DNA: TGTGCCACCAGTGACCCGTTCTATGGCTACACCTTC. This encodes CATSDPFYGYTF.

This chain uses TRBV20-1 with TRBJ1-6; D is ambiguous. This CDR3 contains 14 residues. The germline CDR1 and CDR2 sequences are DFQATT and SNEGSKA (reference sequence). Trimming pared 3 bases from V and 3 bases from J, leaving 9 bases between. The CDR3 DNA follows: TGCAGTGCTAGGATGAGCCGCTATAATTCACCCCTCCACTTT. Translated, it gives CSARMSRYNSPLHF.

CDR3 nucleotide sequence: TGCGCCAGCAGCTTGAAAACCGGGACTAGCGGTACAGATACGCAGTATTTT. Translated: CASSLKTGTSGTDTQYF. The V call is TRBV5-1, the J call TRBJ2-3, with 11 bases that match TRBD2. The CDR3 runs 17 residues. After removal of 1 base from V and 3 bases from J, the junction contained 7 bases not matched to a gene. Germline-derived CDR1 and CDR2 are SGHRS and YFSETQ.